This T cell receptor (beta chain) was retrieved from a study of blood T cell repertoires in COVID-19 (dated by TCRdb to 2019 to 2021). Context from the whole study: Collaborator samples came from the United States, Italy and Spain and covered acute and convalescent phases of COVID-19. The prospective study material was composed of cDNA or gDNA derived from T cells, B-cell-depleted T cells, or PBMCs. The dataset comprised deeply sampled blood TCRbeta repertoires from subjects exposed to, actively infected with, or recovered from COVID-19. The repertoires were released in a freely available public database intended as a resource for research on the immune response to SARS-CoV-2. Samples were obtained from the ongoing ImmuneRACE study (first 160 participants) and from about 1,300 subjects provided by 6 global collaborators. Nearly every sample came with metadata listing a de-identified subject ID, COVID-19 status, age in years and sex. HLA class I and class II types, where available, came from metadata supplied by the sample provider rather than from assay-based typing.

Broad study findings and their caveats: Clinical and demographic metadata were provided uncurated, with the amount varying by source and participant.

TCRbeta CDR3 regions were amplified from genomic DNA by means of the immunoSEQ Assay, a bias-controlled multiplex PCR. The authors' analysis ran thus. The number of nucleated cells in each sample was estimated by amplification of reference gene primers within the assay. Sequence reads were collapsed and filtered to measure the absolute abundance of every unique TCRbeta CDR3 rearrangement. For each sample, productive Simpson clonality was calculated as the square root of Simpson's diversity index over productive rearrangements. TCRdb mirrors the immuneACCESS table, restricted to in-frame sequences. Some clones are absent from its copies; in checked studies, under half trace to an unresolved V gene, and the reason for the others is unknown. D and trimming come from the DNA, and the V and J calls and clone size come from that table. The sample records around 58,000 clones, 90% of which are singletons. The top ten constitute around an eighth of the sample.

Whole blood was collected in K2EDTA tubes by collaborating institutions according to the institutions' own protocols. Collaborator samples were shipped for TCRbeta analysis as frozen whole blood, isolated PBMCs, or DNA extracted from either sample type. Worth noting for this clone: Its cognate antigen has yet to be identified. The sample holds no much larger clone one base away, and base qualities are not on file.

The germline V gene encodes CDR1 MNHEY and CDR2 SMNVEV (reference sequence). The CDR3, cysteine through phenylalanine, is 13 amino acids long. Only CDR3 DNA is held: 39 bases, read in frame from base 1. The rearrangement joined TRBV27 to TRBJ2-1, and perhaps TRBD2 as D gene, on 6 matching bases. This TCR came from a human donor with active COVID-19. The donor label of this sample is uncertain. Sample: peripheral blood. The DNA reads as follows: TGTGTGGTTCGGCGGGACCCCTACAATGAGCAGTTCTTC. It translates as CVVRRDPYNEQFF.